The clone carrying this T cell receptor beta chain was seen once. Its antigen remains unknown. The donors were members of the validation cohort comprising approximately 110 subjects, separate from the approximately 630-subject first cohort. Clones were read by immunoSEQ multiplex PCR, and TCRdb kept only the in-frame ones, dropping some. The sample has tens of thousands of clones; roughly nine tenths are singletons. This CDR3 spans 17 amino acids. Trimming removed 2 bases from V and 4 bases from J; junction bases left unmatched: 5. Germline CDR1 is MGHRA and CDR2 is YSYEKL. The source of the sample is a study of cytomegalovirus exposure and HLA in healthy donors. Points from the study as a whole: Listed as cytomegalovirus-associated were over 150 TCR beta chains. A few CMV-associated chains proved CMV antigen-specific in vitro. The majority of TCR sequences were rare, yet some public TCRs appeared in many donors.

This rearrangement joins TRBV4-1 to TRBJ2-2, with TRBD2 matching over 12 bases. The receptor was isolated from a woman between 18 and 29 years old in good health and CMV-seronegative. Sequencing was done on a sample of PBMCs. The CDR3 DNA follows: TGCGCCAGCAGCCAACTAGCGGGAGGGCTAAGCACCGGGGAGCTGTTTTTT. Its translation is CASSQLAGGLSTGELFF.